The 13 T cell receptor beta chains below all came from one sample that was sequenced in a study of blood T cell repertoires in COVID-19 (dated by TCRdb to 2019 to 2021). The library was made by the immunoSEQ multiplex PCR assay. TCRdb holds this immuneACCESS table with in-frame rearrangements only. Some clones are missing; in checked studies, unresolved V genes explain under half, and the rest has no known cause. For this sample there are some 130,000 clones; about 91% appear just once. The ten largest clones represent about 9.4% of the sample. The sample consisted of peripheral blood. Receptors originate from a man aged 45-60 years with acute or convalescent COVID-19.

V is TRBV5-1 and J is TRBJ2-5, with TRBD2 matching over 9 bases. There are 17 residues in the CDR3. Trimming at V came to 0 bases and at J to 5 bases, leaving 11 bases not matched to a gene. The germline CDR1 and CDR2 sequences are SGHRS and YFSETQ. The chain's CDR3 is CASSLGLLAGTWETQYF. As DNA, the CDR3 is TGCGCCAGCAGCTTGGGCCTACTAGCGGGTACTTGGGAGACCCAGTACTTC. Drawing the rest from reference TRBV5-1 and TRBJ2-5, the complete variable domain is KAGVTQTPRYLIKTRGQQVTLSCSPISGHRSVSWYQQTPGQGLQFLFEYFSETQRNKGNFPGRFSGRQFSNSRSEMNVSTLELGDSALYLCASSLGLLAGTWETQYFGPGTRLLVL.

The sample holds one count of this clone. The gene calls are TRBV19 and TRBJ1-1; D not resolved. The germline CDR1 and CDR2 sequences are LNHDA and SQIVND (reference sequence). The V end lost 5 bases, the J end lost 0 bases, and 10 bases lay between the germline ends. The CDR3 is made up of 14 amino acids. The CDR3, as DNA: TGTGCCAGTAGTGCAGTCGCAATGAACACTGAAGCTTTCTTT. Amino acids: CASSAVAMNTEAFF.

The rearrangement links TRBV5-6 to TRBJ1-1; maybe TRBD1 (5 bases). Trimming removed 2 bases from V and 0 bases from J, with 14 bases in between. The CDR3 is made up of 16 amino acids. The V gene's germline CDR1 is SGHDT and CDR2 YYEEEE. The CDR3 sequence is CASSFRQRLMNTEAFF. The CDR3 DNA follows: TGTGCCAGCAGCTTTAGACAGCGTCTCATGAACACTGAAGCTTTCTTT.

This chain uses TRBV18 with TRBJ2-5; possible D gene TRBD1, 5 bases. CDR1 KGHSH and CDR2 LQKENI come from the germline V gene. The CDR3 consists of 15 residues. V lost 0 bases and J lost 5, with 13 bases in between. In DNA form, the CDR3 reads TGTGCCAGCTCACCACCAGGGGCCCTAAGGGAGACCCAGTACTTC. Translation: CASSPPGALRETQYF.

The rearrangement joins TRBV19 to TRBJ1-3; D call uncertain. The CDR3 contains 14 residues. Germline V lookup: CDR1 LNHDA, CDR2 SQIVND (reference sequence). Trimming stripped 3 bases from V and 0 bases from J, with 6 bases between. CDR3 in amino acids: CASSMQNSGNTIYF. CDR3 DNA sequence: TGTGCCAGTAGTATGCAGAACTCTGGAAACACCATATATTTT.

The genes are TRBV2 and TRBJ2-2; TRBD1 matches 9 bases. Trimming took 7 bases from V and 4 from J; bases not matched to a gene: 7. Germline CDR1 is SNHLY and CDR2 is FYNNEI. The CDR3 length is 15 residues. The CDR3 DNA is TGTGCCAGCACGGGACAGGGATTAAGCACCGGGGAGCTGTTTTTT. Its translation is CASTGQGLSTGELFF.

The chain joins TRBV7-9 to TRBJ1-6; possibly TRBD1 for D (5 bases). The CDR3 is 13 residues long. Trimming removed 1 base from V and 8 bases from J, with 6 bases in between. Germline V gives CDR1 SEHNR, CDR2 FQNEAQ (reference sequence). The CDR3 here is CASSLGRDSPLHF. In nucleotides, the CDR3 is TGTGCCAGCAGCTTAGGCAGGGATTCACCCCTCCACTTT.

The chain has TRBV10-1 and TRBJ2-5, with D hard to call. Germline V CDR1 and CDR2: WNHNN, SYGVQD (reference sequence). The CDR3 spans 16 residues. Trimming pared 0 bases from V and 7 bases from J, leaving 18 bases between. The CDR3 here is CASSESGFAFSGTQYF. The CDR3 coding sequence is TGCGCCAGCAGTGAGTCCGGGTTTGCATTCAGTGGGACCCAGTACTTC.

This clone was detected a few times. The genes are TRBV3-1 (or the pseudogene TRBV3-2) and TRBJ2-2; maybe TRBD2 (5 bases). The germline V and J ends were trimmed by 3 bases and 8 bases, with 13 bases remaining between them. Germline V gene sequence: CDR1 LGHDT, CDR2 YNNKEL (reference sequence). The CDR3 is made up of 14 amino acids. Written as DNA, the CDR3 is TGTGCCAGCAGCCAGCGAGAGGGATCGGGGGAGCTGTTTTTT. Its translation is CASSQREGSGELFF.

The rearrangement links TRBV19 to TRBJ1-5; D is unresolved. Germline V gene sequence: CDR1 LNHDA, CDR2 SQIVND (reference sequence). The germline V and J ends were trimmed by 4 bases and 0 bases, with 10 bases remaining between them. This CDR3 spans 15 amino acids. CDR3 bases: TGTGCCAGTAGTAGAGGAGATTATAGCAATCAGCCCCAGCATTTT. This codes for CASSRGDYSNQPQHF. Drawing the rest from reference TRBV19 and TRBJ1-5, the complete variable domain is DGGITQSPKYLFRKEGQNVTLSCEQNLNHDAMYWYRQDPGQGLRLIYYSQIVNDFQKGDIAEGYSVSREKKESFPLTVTSAQKNPTAFYLCASSRGDYSNQPQHFGDGTRLSIL.

The DNA of the CDR3 is TGTGCCAGCAGCCCGGTGGGGGACAGGGACGGGTACGAGCAGTACTTC. It codes for CASSPVGDRDGYEQYF. This rearrangement joins TRBV4-2 to TRBJ2-7, with 9 bases matching TRBD1. Germline CDR1 reads LGHNA; CDR2 reads YNFKEQ. V shed 4 bases, J shed 4 bases, and the junction held 11 bases outside the gene matches. The CDR3 consists of 16 residues.

The chain recombines TRBV10-2 with TRBJ1-4; D call uncertain. Deletions cut 5 bases from V and 4 bases from J, with 2 bases between. The germline V gene has CDR1 WSHSY and CDR2 SAAADI. This CDR3 is built from 11 residues. CDR3 protein: CASSRNEKLFF. Written as DNA, the CDR3 is TGCGCCAGCAGTCGTAATGAAAAACTGTTTTTT.

The rearrangement links TRBV28 to TRBJ2-1; TRBD1 matches 11 bases. With 6 bases clipped from V and 9 bases from J, the junction kept 7 bases outside the gene matches. CDR3 length: 14 residues. Looked up from germline, CDR1 is MDHEN and CDR2 is SYDVKM. CDR3 nucleotides: TGTGCCAGCAGGGACAGGGGGCTATCCCCTGAGCAGTTCTTC. Encoded protein: CASRDRGLSPEQFF.